This T cell receptor beta chain was documented in a study of regulatory T cells in long-lasting Graves disease. This clonotype has more than one count but fewer than ten. Its antigen is currently unknown. CDR3-region Arm-PCR and iRepertoire HTBI primers produced the TCR beta libraries. A single record per CDR3 protein comes from TCRdb applying MiXCR to the multiplex PCR reads. The table includes hundreds of thousands of distinct CDR3 sequences, approximately 15% detected once. Overall study findings and caveats: Owing to a sample size that was small, accuracy may have been reduced. Persistent Graves' cases showed lower TCR diversity than newly diagnosed cases.

Time point: newly diagnosed GD, antithyroid drugs for less than 3 months. Researchers made the TCR library from RNA that was extracted from PBMCs. The data were also submitted as part of a second study, on T cells in Graves' hyperthyroidism and ophthalmopathy. That study reports: When the TCR CDR3 underwent first-round RT-PCR, the HTBI primer set was used.

The sample in question was peripheral blood mononuclear cells (PBMCs), obtained at new diagnosis, from a patient treated with antithyroid drugs. The sequence was obtained from a man younger than 40 with Graves disease.

The CDR3 here is CASRDRAGNTEAFF. In DNA, the CDR3 is TGTGCCAGCAGGGACAGGGCTGGGAACACTGAAGCTTTCTTT. V gene TRBV25-1 combines with J gene TRBJ1-1, with 8 nucleotides matching TRBD1. CDR1 and CDR2 (germline): MGHDK, SYGVNS. V dropped 6 bases and J dropped 1; count of bases not matched to a gene: 4. CDR3 size: 14 residues.